Each of the 28 T cell receptor beta chains below was sequenced from the same sample in a study of blood T cell repertoires in COVID-19. Clones were read by immunoSEQ multiplex PCR, and TCRdb kept only the in-frame ones, dropping some. Of 110,000 to 150,000 clones in the sample, 75% to 90% are singletons; the top ten hold 3.5%. The sample taken for sequencing was peripheral blood. Receptors were obtained from a man in his 70s who had recovered from COVID-19.

The chain links TRBV9 to TRBJ2-1; 10 bases match TRBD2. Per the germline V gene, CDR1 is SGDLS and CDR2 is YYNGEE. The CDR3 is 17 amino acids. The junction had 6 bases not matched to a gene; V was cut back by 3 bases and J by 0 bases. CDR3 DNA sequence: TGTGCCAGCAGCGGCCCAAGCGGGAGGGACTCCTACAATGAGCAGTTCTTC. Its translation is CASSGPSGRDSYNEQFF.

This clone was counted ten times or more. The rearrangement joins TRBV9 to TRBJ2-6; D is undetermined. CDR3 size: 14 residues. Germline loops: CDR1 SGDLS, CDR2 YYNGEE. V dropped 4 bases and J dropped 2 bases, with 7 bases sitting between them. The CDR3 reads CASSPTAGANVLTF. The CDR3 bases are TGTGCCAGCAGCCCCACGGCTGGGGCCAACGTCCTGACTTTC. The full variable domain, in which reference TRBV9 and TRBJ2-6 provide the parts outside the CDR3, is DSGVTQTPKHLITATGQRVTLRCSPRSGDLSVYWYQQSLDQGLQFLIQYYNGEERAKGNILERFSAQQFPDLHSELNLSSLELGDSALYFCASSPTAGANVLTFGAGSRLTVL.

The V gene is TRBV7-9, the J gene TRBJ2-7, with 7 bases aligning to TRBD1. The germline V gene has CDR1 SEHNR and CDR2 FQNEAQ (reference sequence). The CDR3 sequence is 14 residues long. Trimming removed 6 bases from V and 5 bases from J; junction bases left unmatched: 10. Here the CDR3 reads CASRAGTATNEQYF. The CDR3 region has the DNA TGTGCCAGCAGGGCCGGGACAGCTACCAACGAGCAGTACTTC. The complete variable domain, with remaining parts taken from reference TRBV7-9 and TRBJ2-7, reads DTGVSQNPRHKITKRGQNVTFRCDPISEHNRLYWYRQTLGQGPEFLTYFQNEAQLEKSRLLSDRFSAERPKGSFSTLEIQRTEQGDSAMYLCASRAGTATNEQYFGPGTRLTVT.

The table lists this clone with a few counts. CDR3 nucleotides: TGTGCCAGCGACAGATACAATGAGCAGTTCTTC. This codes for CASDRYNEQFF. This rearrangement joins TRBV7-9 to TRBJ2-1, with D possibly matching TRBD1 (5 bases). This CDR3 has 11 residues. Germline V CDR1 and CDR2: SEHNR, FQNEAQ (reference sequence). V gave up 8 bases and J gave up 4 bases, with 6 bases separating them.

This clone showed up just a few times. This chain connects TRBV29-1 to TRBJ2-1; 10 bases align to TRBD2. The CDR3 sequence is 17 residues long. The V segment lost 7 bases and the J segment 6 bases; nucleotides outside the gene matches: 18. Germline CDR1 reads SQVTM; CDR2 reads ANQGSEA. CDR3 bases: TGCAGCGCTGGGGGGAGCGGGAGGGCTACGCGAGGCAATGAGCAGTTCTTC. This sequence encodes CSAGGSGRATRGNEQFF.

The DNA of the CDR3 is TGTGCCTGGAGTGGGGTAGCGGGGTACACCGGGGAGCTGTTTTTT. Translating gives CAWSGVAGYTGELFF. The V and J genes are TRBV30 and TRBJ2-2; 8 bases are a match to TRBD2. There are 15 residues in the CDR3. The ends lost 1 base at V and 3 bases at J; junction bases unmatched: 4. CDR1 GTSNPN and CDR2 SVGIG come from the germline V gene (reference sequence).

The rearrangement uses TRBV19 and TRBJ1-2; possibly TRBD1 for D (5 bases). The CDR3 is 13 amino acids. Trimming stripped 7 bases from V and 6 bases from J, with 15 bases between. Per the germline V gene, CDR1 is LNHDA and CDR2 is SQIVND (reference sequence). The CDR3 DNA follows: TGTGCCAGTAACCTCCAGGCGGGGGATGGCTACACCTTC. Its translation: CASNLQAGDGYTF.

The chain uses TRBV30 and TRBJ2-5, with D possibly matching TRBD2 (6 bases). The CDR3 is 13 residues long. Germline V gene data show CDR1 as GTSNPN and CDR2 as SVGIG (reference sequence). Trimming removed 0 bases from V and 10 bases from J, with 15 bases in between. CDR3 in amino acids: CAWSVLEGKDQYF. The CDR3 DNA sequence: TGTGCCTGGAGTGTACTGGAGGGAAAGGACCAGTACTTC. Supplemented by reference TRBV30 and TRBJ2-5, the full variable domain reads SQTIHQWPATLVQPVGSPLSLECTVEGTSNPNLYWYRQAAGRGLQLLFYSVGIGQISSEVPQNLSASRPQDRQFILSSKKLLLSDSGFYLCAWSVLEGKDQYFGPGTRLLVL.

J is TRBJ2-7 and V is TRBV3-1 (or the pseudogene TRBV3-2); TRBD2 matches 10 bases. V shed 2 bases and J 0 bases; nucleotides not matched to a gene: 7. In germline, CDR1 is LGHDT, CDR2 YNNKEL (reference sequence). CDR3 length: 17 residues. The CDR3 nucleotides are TGTGCCAGCAGCCAATCTAGCGGGAGATCCGGCTCCTACGAGCAGTACTTC. Amino acid sequence: CASSQSSGRSGSYEQYF.

V is TRBV6-5 and J is TRBJ1-2, with TRBD1 matching over 7 bases. The length of the CDR3 is 15 residues. Germline CDR1 and CDR2: MNHEY and SVGAGI. V was clipped by 5 bases and J by 7 bases; unmatched bases: 13. CDR3 in amino acids: CASSPNRGLTSGYTF. The CDR3 nucleotides read TGTGCCAGCAGTCCTAACAGGGGACTCACGAGTGGCTACACCTTC.

The V gene is TRBV23-1, the J gene TRBJ2-2, with 7 bases that match TRBD2. TRBV23-1 falls under the ORF class, with uncertain function. V was clipped by 5 bases and J by 0 bases; unmatched bases: 12. This CDR3 contains 18 residues. CDR3 nucleotide sequence: TGCGCCAGCAGTTCCAGCGGGGAGCGGGCAGCGAACACCGGGGAGCTGTTTTTT. This encodes CASSSSGERAANTGELFF.

The chain joins TRBV11-2 to TRBJ2-1; TRBD1 matches at 9 bases. Germline lookup yields CDR1 SGHAT and CDR2 FQNNGV. Trimming at V came to 4 bases and at J to 2 bases, leaving 6 bases not matched to a gene. There are 16 residues in the CDR3. Written as DNA, the CDR3 is TGTGCCAGCAGCTCAACAGGGGGCTTGACCTACAATGAGCAGTTCTTC. Translation gives CASSSTGGLTYNEQFF.

V is TRBV5-1 and J is TRBJ2-1, with 10 positions matching TRBD1. Per the germline V gene, CDR1 is SGHRS and CDR2 is YFSETQ. V shed 4 bases and J 9 bases; nucleotides not matched to a gene: 7. The CDR3 spans 14 residues. CDR3 coding DNA: TGCGCCAGCAGCCCCCTGGACAGGGGGGGTGAGCAGTTCTTC. Its translation: CASSPLDRGGEQFF.

V usage is TRBV27 and J usage is TRBJ2-3; 8 nucleotides match TRBD1. V gave up 3 bases and J gave up 7 bases; unmatched junction bases: 3. The CDR3 is made up of 13 amino acids. Germline V gives CDR1 MNHEY, CDR2 SMNVEV (reference sequence). In DNA, the CDR3 is TGTGCCAGCAGTTTCAACAGGGGGAATACGCAGTATTTT. It translates to CASSFNRGNTQYF.

This sequence joins TRBV5-1 and TRBJ2-7; TRBD1 aligns across 9 bases. V was pared by 2 bases and J by 6 bases, with 6 bases of the junction left unmatched. Germline CDR1 and CDR2: SGHRS and YFSETQ. The CDR3 loop spans 14 amino acids. The CDR3 region is CASSLGTGSVEQYF. CDR3 bases: TGCGCCAGCAGCTTAGGGACAGGGTCCGTCGAGCAGTACTTC.

As DNA, the CDR3 is TGTGCCAGCAGCTCTCAGGGGGCCCTCTCCTACGAGCAGTACTTC. Protein: CASSSQGALSYEQYF. This sequence joins TRBV7-9 and TRBJ2-7, with 8 nucleotides matching TRBD1. The CDR3 loop spans 15 amino acids. From germline, CDR1 is SEHNR and CDR2 FQNEAQ (reference sequence). The V and J ends lost 4 bases and 0 bases, in that order; junction bases with no gene match: 5.

This chain links TRBV5-4 with TRBJ2-1; 7 bases are a match to TRBD1. Germline loops: CDR1 SGHNT, CDR2 YYREEE (reference sequence). The CDR3 has 15 amino acids. V shed 2 bases and J 7 bases; nucleotides not matched to a gene: 9. CDR3 sequence (DNA): TGTGCCAGCAGCTTCGGGACAGCCGGAGGAAATGAGCAGTTCTTC. It is translated as CASSFGTAGGNEQFF.

This chain joins TRBV19 and TRBJ1-1, with 7 positions matching TRBD1. The CDR3 is 14 residues long. CDR1 LNHDA and CDR2 SQIVND come from the germline V gene (reference sequence). V dropped 2 bases and J dropped 4; count of bases not matched to a gene: 4. CDR3 in amino acids: CASSIPTGVTEAFF. CDR3 nucleotide sequence: TGTGCCAGTAGTATACCCACAGGGGTCACTGAAGCTTTCTTT.

V and J are TRBV13 and TRBJ2-7, with 7 nucleotides matching TRBD1. V trimming: 3 bases; J trimming: 2 bases; junction bases outside the gene matches: 7. The CDR3 totals 15 residues. The germline V gene encodes CDR1 PRHDT and CDR2 FYEKMQ (reference sequence). This CDR3 reads CASSFTTGDPYEQYF. The DNA of the CDR3 is TGTGCCAGCAGCTTTACAACAGGGGACCCCTACGAGCAGTACTTC.

This chain connects TRBV19 to TRBJ2-2, with D possibly being TRBD1 (5 bases). The CDR3 extends over 13 amino acids. V was pared by 6 bases and J by 7 bases, with 12 bases between. From germline, CDR1 is LNHDA and CDR2 SQIVND (reference sequence). The CDR3 DNA reads TGTGCCAGTAGCGTTCAGGGCTTCGGGGAGCTGTTTTTT. Translating it yields CASSVQGFGELFF. The full variable domain, with the rest looked up from reference TRBV19 and TRBJ2-2, is DGGITQSPKYLFRKEGQNVTLSCEQNLNHDAMYWYRQDPGQGLRLIYYSQIVNDFQKGDIAEGYSVSREKKESFPLTVTSAQKNPTAFYLCASSVQGFGELFFGEGSRLTVL.

This clone was detected only once. The V and J genes are TRBV29-1 and TRBJ2-1; TRBD1 matches 10 bases. The length of the CDR3 is 15 residues. V lost 3 bases and J lost 4; bases outside the gene matches: 6. From germline, CDR1 is SQVTM and CDR2 ANQGSEA. CDR3 loop: CSVEGSGQGYNEQFF. As DNA, the CDR3 is TGCAGCGTTGAGGGGTCGGGACAGGGGTACAATGAGCAGTTCTTC.

The rearrangement joins TRBV10-1 to TRBJ2-7; 9 nucleotides line up with TRBD1. Germline V gene lookup returns CDR1 WNHNN and CDR2 SYGVQD (reference sequence). The CDR3 is 15 residues long. V lost 3 bases to trimming and J lost 5 bases; unmatched junction nucleotides: 8. CDR3 in DNA: TGCGCCAGCAGTGACCCCGGGACAGGGTCCAACGAGCAGTACTTC. Encoded protein: CASSDPGTGSNEQYF.

The genes are TRBV18 and TRBJ1-2; 11 bases match TRBD1. In germline, CDR1 is KGHSH, CDR2 LQKENI. There are 15 residues in the CDR3. Trimming cost V 2 bases and J 3 bases; bases outside gene matches: 2. The CDR3 region has the DNA TGTGCCAGCTCACCATGGGACAGGGGGGACTATGGCTACACCTTC. This sequence encodes CASSPWDRGDYGYTF.

This chain links TRBV19 with TRBJ2-5; possible D gene TRBD1, 5 bases. CDR3 length equals 13 residues. Germline CDR1 reads LNHDA; CDR2 reads SQIVND (reference sequence). Trimming removed 3 bases from V and 2 bases from J, with 7 bases in between. The CDR3 here is CASSMTEQETQYF. The CDR3 DNA follows: TGTGCCAGTAGTATGACAGAACAAGAGACCCAGTACTTC.

In this sample, this clone turned up once. The chain employs TRBV10-2 and TRBJ2-2; D is possibly TRBD2 (6 bases). The CDR3 totals 17 residues. From germline, CDR1 is WSHSY and CDR2 SAAADI. V was pared by 4 bases and J by 2 bases, with 17 bases between. CDR3 loop: CASSGGVSGLNTGELFF. The CDR3 DNA reads as TGCGCCAGCAGTGGGGGGGTTAGCGGCCTTAACACCGGGGAGCTGTTTTTT.

The chain couples TRBV18 to TRBJ2-5; D remains ambiguous. This CDR3 spans 13 amino acids. CDR1 is KGHSH and CDR2 is LQKENI in the germline V gene. Trimming shortened V by 3 bases and J by 4 bases, and 9 bases separated the two germline ends. In nucleotides, the CDR3 is TGTGCCAGCTCACCTCTCCCCTCAGAGACCCAGTACTTC. This sequence encodes CASSPLPSETQYF.

The chain joins TRBV6-2 or TRBV6-3 to TRBJ2-3; TRBD2 agrees at 7 bases. The CDR3 has 14 amino acids. V shed 7 bases, J shed 4 bases, and the junction held 8 bases outside the gene matches. CDR1 MNHEY and CDR2 SVGEGT come from the germline V gene. CDR3 in DNA: TGTGCCAGCACCCCTCTGGCGGGAGCAGATACGCAGTATTTT. Translated, it gives CASTPLAGADTQYF.

The chain couples TRBV19 to TRBJ2-7; 7 bases line up with TRBD2. The junction had 4 bases not matched to a gene; V was cut back by 3 bases and J by 2 bases. Germline CDR1 reads LNHDA; CDR2 reads SQIVND (reference sequence). The CDR3 runs 14 residues. The CDR3 nucleotides are TGTGCCAGTAGTATGAAGCGGGGAGCCTACGAGCAGTACTTC. This gives the protein CASSMKRGAYEQYF.